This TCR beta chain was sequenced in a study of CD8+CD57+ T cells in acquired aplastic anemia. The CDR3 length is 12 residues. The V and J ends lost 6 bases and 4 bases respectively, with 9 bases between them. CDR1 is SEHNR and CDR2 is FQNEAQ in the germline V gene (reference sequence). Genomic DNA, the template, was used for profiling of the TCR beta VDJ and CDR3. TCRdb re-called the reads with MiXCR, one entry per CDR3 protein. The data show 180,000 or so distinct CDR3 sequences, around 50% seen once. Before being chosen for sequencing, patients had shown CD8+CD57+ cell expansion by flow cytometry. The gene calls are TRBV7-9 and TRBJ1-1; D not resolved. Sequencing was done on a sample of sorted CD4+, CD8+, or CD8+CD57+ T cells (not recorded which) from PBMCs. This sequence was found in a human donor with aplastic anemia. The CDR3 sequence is CASSLGSTEAFF. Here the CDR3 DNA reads TGTGCCAGCAGTTTGGGTAGCACTGAAGCTTTCTTT.